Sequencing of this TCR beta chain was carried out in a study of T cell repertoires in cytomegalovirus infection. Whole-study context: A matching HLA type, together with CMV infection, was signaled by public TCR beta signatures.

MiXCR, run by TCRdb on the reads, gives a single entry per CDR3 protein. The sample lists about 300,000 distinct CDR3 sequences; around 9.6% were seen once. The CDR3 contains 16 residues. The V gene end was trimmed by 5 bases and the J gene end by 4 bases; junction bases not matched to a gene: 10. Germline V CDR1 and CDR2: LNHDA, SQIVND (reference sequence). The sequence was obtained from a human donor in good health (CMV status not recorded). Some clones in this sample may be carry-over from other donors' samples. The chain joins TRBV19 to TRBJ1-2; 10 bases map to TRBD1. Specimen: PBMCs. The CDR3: CASSPGQGTSLYGYTF. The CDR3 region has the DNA TGTGCCAGTAGTCCGGGACAGGGGACATCTCTCTATGGCTACACCTTC.